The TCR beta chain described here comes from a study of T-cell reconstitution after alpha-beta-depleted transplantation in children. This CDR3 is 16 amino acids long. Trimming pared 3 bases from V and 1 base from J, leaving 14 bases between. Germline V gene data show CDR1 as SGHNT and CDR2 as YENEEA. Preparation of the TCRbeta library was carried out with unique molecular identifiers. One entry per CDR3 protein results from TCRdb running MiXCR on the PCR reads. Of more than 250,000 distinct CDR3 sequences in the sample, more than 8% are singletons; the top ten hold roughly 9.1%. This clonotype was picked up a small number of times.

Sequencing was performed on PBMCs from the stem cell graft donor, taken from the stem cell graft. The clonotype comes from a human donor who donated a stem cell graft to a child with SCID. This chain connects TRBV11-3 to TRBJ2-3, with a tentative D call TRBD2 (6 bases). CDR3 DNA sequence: TGTGCCAGCAGCTTGGGACTGGACACCCGCACAGATACGCAGTATTTT. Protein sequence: CASSLGLDTRTDTQYF.